This T cell receptor (beta chain) was recorded in a study of T cells in Graves' hyperthyroidism and ophthalmopathy. Thyroid ultrasound and orbital computed tomography, with clinical symptoms and serum thyroxine and TRAb, informed diagnoses. The PBMCs were sourced from fresh peripheral blood (approximately 10 ml). V was clipped by 6 bases and J by 2 bases; unmatched bases: 6. This CDR3 has 15 amino acids. Germline lookup yields CDR1 SNHLY and CDR2 FYNNEI. A few counts support this clonotype. As yet, its antigen is unknown. RNA transcripts served as the template for amplifying TCR beta CDR3 regions. A set of HTBI primers served as the primers for a first-round RT-PCR of the TCR CDR3. One entry per CDR3 protein results from TCRdb running MiXCR on the multiplex PCR reads. The data hold approximately 370,000 distinct CDR3 sequences, with 17% observed a single time. Notes on the study in general: The blood repertoire included most of the expanded thyroid clonotypes above 0.001.

The J gene is TRBJ2-3, the V gene TRBV2; 9 bases agree with TRBD1. The TCR sequence derives from a woman aged 25-40 years with Graves' hyperthyroidism that later progressed to Graves' ophthalmopathy. The sequenced material came from blood. The CDR3 DNA sequence: TGTGCCAGCAGACCCGGGACAGGGCACACAGATACGCAGTATTTT. Protein: CASRPGTGHTDTQYF.